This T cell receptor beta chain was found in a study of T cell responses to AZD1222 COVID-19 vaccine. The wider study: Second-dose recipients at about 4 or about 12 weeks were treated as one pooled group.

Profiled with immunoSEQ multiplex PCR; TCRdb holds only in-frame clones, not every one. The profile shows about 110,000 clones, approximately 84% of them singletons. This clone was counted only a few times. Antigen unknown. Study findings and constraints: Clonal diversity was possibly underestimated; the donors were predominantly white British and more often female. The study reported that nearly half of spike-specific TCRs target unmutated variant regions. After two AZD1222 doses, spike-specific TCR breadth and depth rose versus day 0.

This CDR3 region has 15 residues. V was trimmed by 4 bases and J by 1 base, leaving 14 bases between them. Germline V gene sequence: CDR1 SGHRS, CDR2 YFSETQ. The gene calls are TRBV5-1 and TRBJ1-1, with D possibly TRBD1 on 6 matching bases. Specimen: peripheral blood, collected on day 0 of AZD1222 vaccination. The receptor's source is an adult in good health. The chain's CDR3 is CASSLQGHENTEAFF. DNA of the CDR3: TGCGCCAGCAGCCTCCAGGGGCACGAGAACACTGAAGCTTTCTTT.